The next 20 T cell receptor beta chains were all read from a single sample in a study of identical twins. TCRdb reanalysed the 5' RACE reads using MiXCR and keeps one entry per CDR3 protein. Of approximately 220,000 distinct CDR3 sequences listed, around a tenth were seen once; the top ten hold over 4.5%. Sequencing was performed on memory (CD45RO+) T cells sorted from blood. Receptors were obtained from a woman aged 18 to 35 in good health.

A few counts support this clonotype. The CDR3, as DNA: TGTGCCAGCAGAACGACAGGAACCTACGAGCAGTACTTC. Translated: CASRTTGTYEQYF. The chain recombines TRBV2 with TRBJ2-7; D may be TRBD1 (6 bases). The V end lost 6 bases, the J end lost 2 bases, and 11 bases lay between the germline ends. This CDR3 spans 13 amino acids. Looked up from germline, CDR1 is SNHLY and CDR2 is FYNNEI.

This clonotype came up many times. The J gene is TRBJ2-1, the V gene TRBV12-3 or TRBV12-4; D may be TRBD2 (5 bases). The CDR3 loop spans 13 amino acids. V was pared by 7 bases and J by 6 bases, with 13 bases between. DNA for the CDR3: TGTGCCAGCACGCTGAGCGGAAGCAATGAGCAGTTCTTC. Protein: CASTLSGSNEQFF.

This clonotype has a count of ten or more. The gene calls are TRBV10-3 and TRBJ1-1; TRBD1 might be the D (5 bases). The V gene's germline CDR1 is ENHRY and CDR2 SYGVKD. With 10 bases removed from V and 0 bases from J, the gap between germline ends came to 12 bases. The CDR3 consists of 13 residues. CDR3 nucleotides: TGTGCCAGAAACAGGAACTTGAACACTGAAGCTTTCTTT. Its protein product is CARNRNLNTEAFF.

This clonotype was seen many times. The chain employs TRBV12-3 or TRBV12-4 and TRBJ1-5; 7 nucleotides align to TRBD1. V was pared by 6 bases and J by 6 bases, with 11 bases of the junction left unmatched. This CDR3 region has 15 residues. CDR3 DNA sequence: TGTGCCAGCAGCAGAACGGGGACAGAAAGTCAGCCCCAGCATTTT. It encodes CASSRTGTESQPQHF.

The chain uses TRBV7-8 and TRBJ2-5, with 7 bases that match TRBD1. CDR1 SGHVS and CDR2 FQNEAQ come from the germline V gene. This CDR3 is built from 16 residues. The V segment lost 5 bases and the J segment 5 bases; nucleotides outside the gene matches: 14. Here the CDR3 reads CASSGDSRDSGETQYF. In DNA, the CDR3 is TGTGCCAGCAGCGGGGACAGTCGGGATTCGGGCGAGACCCAGTACTTC.

This clonotype was counted only a few times. The chain has TRBV4-3 and TRBJ1-1; 8 positions match TRBD1. The V and J ends lost 1 base and 7 bases, in that order; junction bases with no gene match: 8. From germline, CDR1 is LGHNA and CDR2 YSLEER. The CDR3 has 15 amino acids. In nucleotides, the CDR3 is TGCGCCAGCAGCCAAGTAGGACAGGGAGGGAGTGAAGCTTTCTTT. This sequence encodes CASSQVGQGGSEAFF.

This clonotype has a count of ten or more. The chain has TRBV12-3 or TRBV12-4 and TRBJ1-6; D is unresolved. The CDR3 sequence is 15 residues long. V was pared by 5 bases and J by 7 bases, with 15 bases between. The CDR3: CASSLLLRSNSPLHF. The CDR3 DNA reads TGTGCCAGCAGTCTTTTACTGCGGAGCAATTCACCCCTCCACTTT.

The chain combines TRBV7-2 with TRBJ2-1; a possible D gene is TRBD2 (6 bases). V was pared by 4 bases and J by 6 bases, with 16 bases between. CDR1 is SGHTA, CDR2 FQGNSA, per germline. This CDR3 contains 15 residues. The CDR3 sequence: CASSSHPAGSNEQFF. As DNA, the CDR3 is TGTGCCAGCAGCTCCCATCCGGCGGGAAGCAATGAGCAGTTCTTC.

The J gene is TRBJ2-5, the V gene TRBV2; 8 nucleotides match TRBD2. Unmatched junction bases numbered 7, after V lost 4 bases and J lost 6 bases. The germline CDR1 and CDR2 sequences are SNHLY and FYNNEI. The CDR3 consists of 14 residues. The CDR3 is CASSGQREPKTQYF. CDR3 DNA: TGTGCCAGCAGTGGCCAGCGGGAGCCGAAGACCCAGTACTTC.

In its sample, this clonotype was seen a few times. The chain recombines TRBV20-1 with TRBJ2-1, with 10 bases that match TRBD2. The CDR3 has 15 amino acids. Trimming cost V 6 bases and J 4 bases; bases outside gene matches: 9. Germline V gives CDR1 DFQATT, CDR2 SNEGSKA (reference sequence). CDR3 loop: CSAILAGGQYNEQFF. The CDR3 region has the DNA TGCAGTGCGATTTTAGCGGGAGGACAATACAATGAGCAGTTCTTC.

V is TRBV5-1 and J is TRBJ2-1; possibly TRBD2 for D (6 bases). Germline-derived CDR1 and CDR2 are SGHRS and YFSETQ. CDR3 length: 13 amino acids. The V and J ends lost 0 bases and 15 bases respectively, with 16 bases between them. CDR3 bases: TGCGCCAGCAGCTTGGGGGGAGGAGATTCGTCGTTCTTC. This sequence encodes CASSLGGGDSSFF.

V is TRBV20-1 and J is TRBJ2-5, with 11 positions matching TRBD2. The CDR3 loop spans 15 amino acids. Losses at the gene ends were 2 bases for V and 4 bases for J; bases not matched to a gene: 6. Germline V gives CDR1 DFQATT, CDR2 SNEGSKA (reference sequence). CDR3 coding DNA: TGCAGTGCTAGACTAGCGGGAGGCAGTAGAGAGACCCAGTACTTC. This gives the protein CSARLAGGSRETQYF.

The J gene is TRBJ1-5, the V gene TRBV6-1, with D possibly being TRBD1 (5 bases). Germline CDR1 is MNHNS and CDR2 is SASEGT. The CDR3 loop spans 14 amino acids. The germline V and J ends were trimmed by 2 bases and 4 bases, with 9 bases remaining between them. The CDR3 DNA follows: TGTGCCAGCAGTGAACTTGGGGGAAATCAGCCCCAGCATTTT. Its translation: CASSELGGNQPQHF.

The gene calls are TRBV7-2 and TRBJ1-5; D unclear. This CDR3 contains 12 residues. Germline V gene data show CDR1 as SGHTA and CDR2 as FQGNSA. Deletions cut 6 bases from V and 9 bases from J, with 12 bases between. CDR3 in DNA: TGTGCCAGCAGTTCCCAAGGGCTGCCCCAGCATTTT. It yields the protein CASSSQGLPQHF.

Many counts were recorded for this clonotype. The genes are TRBV18 and TRBJ1-1; D gene uncertain. Trimming removed 5 bases at V and 4 bases at J, with 11 bases between. This CDR3 has 13 amino acids. Germline V gene lookup returns CDR1 KGHSH and CDR2 LQKENI. The CDR3 nucleotides are TGTGCCAGCTCAGCGAGCAGCCCCACTGAAGCTTTCTTT. Its protein product is CASSASSPTEAFF.

This clonotype was counted at least ten times. The CDR3, as DNA: TGTGCCAGCAGCTTAGTCAGCGGCGCCTATGGCTACACCTTC. Encoded protein: CASSLVSGAYGYTF. This chain connects TRBV7-2 to TRBJ1-2, with D uncertain. Germline V gene sequence: CDR1 SGHTA, CDR2 FQGNSA. This CDR3 contains 14 residues. Trimming pared 1 base from V and 4 bases from J, leaving 10 bases between.

This clonotype has a handful of counts. V usage is TRBV7-2 and J usage is TRBJ2-7; D is possibly TRBD1 (6 bases). The CDR3 is made up of 13 amino acids. The germline CDR1 and CDR2 sequences are SGHTA and FQGNSA. The ends were cut back, 5 bases at V and 9 bases at J, with 17 bases in the middle. CDR3 nucleotides: TGTGCCAGCAGCCTCGACAGGACCGTCGCGCAGTACTTC. Translated, it gives CASSLDRTVAQYF. The full variable domain, completed using reference TRBV7-2 and TRBJ2-7, is GAGVSQSPSNKVTEKGKDVELRCDPISGHTALYWYRQSLGQGLEFLIYFQGNSAPDKSGLPSDRFSAERTGGSVSTLTIQRTQQEDSAVYLCASSLDRTVAQYFGPGTRLTVT.

This clonotype was detected many times. The chain carries TRBV12-3 or TRBV12-4 and TRBJ2-3; tentative D call: TRBD2 (5 bases). V dropped 2 bases and J dropped 7 bases, with 13 bases sitting between them. The length of the CDR3 is 14 residues. The CDR3 loop is CASSLFGESNTQYF. CDR3 nucleotide sequence: TGTGCCAGCAGTTTATTCGGGGAGTCTAATACGCAGTATTTT.

The sample holds many counts of this clonotype. The chain links TRBV6-5 to TRBJ2-1; D perhaps matches TRBD2 (5 bases). This CDR3 comprises 17 residues. The germline V gene encodes CDR1 MNHEY and CDR2 SVGAGI. Between the trimmed V and J ends, which lost 0 bases and 4 bases, there was a span of 16 bases. CDR3 residues: CASSYSGLAGIYNEQFF. CDR3 coding DNA: TGTGCCAGCAGTTACTCAGGGCTAGCCGGTATATACAATGAGCAGTTCTTC.

This clonotype was seen only a few times. V gene TRBV30 combines with J gene TRBJ2-3; D might be TRBD1 (5 bases). V lost 1 base and J lost 0, with 8 bases in between. The CDR3 spans 14 residues. The germline CDR1 and CDR2 sequences are GTSNPN and SVGIG (reference sequence). CDR3 residues: CAWSAGQSTDTQYF. CDR3 bases: TGTGCCTGGAGTGCAGGGCAGAGCACAGATACGCAGTATTTT.